The T cell receptor beta chain described here comes from a study of cytomegalovirus exposure and HLA in healthy donors. As for the study in general: Both the 120 or so validation repertoires and the 666 first-cohort repertoires used the same platform, as reported by a later analysis. General study results and limits: Through in vitro validation, three CMV-associated chains were shown to be specific for CMV antigens. TCR clusters originating in the first cohort tended to co-occur in the roughly 120 validation repertoires, according to a later analysis.

CDR3 length equals 13 residues. V lost 0 bases and J lost 8, with 10 bases in between. The germline gives CDR1 LGHNA, CDR2 YSLEER. As regards this clone: What it binds is not known.

Using immunoSEQ multiplex PCR, the repertoire was profiled, and TCRdb retains in-frame clones only, with some absent. This repertoire shows 60,000 or so clones, about 91% found once; its top ten account for 1.3%. The chain combines TRBV4-3 with TRBJ1-2, with D unclear. This TCR came from a woman under 30 in good health and CMV-seronegative. The sequenced sample consisted of PBMCs. Here the CDR3 reads CASSQERMGGYTF. For the CDR3, the DNA is TGCGCCAGCAGCCAAGAACGGATGGGCGGCTACACCTTC.